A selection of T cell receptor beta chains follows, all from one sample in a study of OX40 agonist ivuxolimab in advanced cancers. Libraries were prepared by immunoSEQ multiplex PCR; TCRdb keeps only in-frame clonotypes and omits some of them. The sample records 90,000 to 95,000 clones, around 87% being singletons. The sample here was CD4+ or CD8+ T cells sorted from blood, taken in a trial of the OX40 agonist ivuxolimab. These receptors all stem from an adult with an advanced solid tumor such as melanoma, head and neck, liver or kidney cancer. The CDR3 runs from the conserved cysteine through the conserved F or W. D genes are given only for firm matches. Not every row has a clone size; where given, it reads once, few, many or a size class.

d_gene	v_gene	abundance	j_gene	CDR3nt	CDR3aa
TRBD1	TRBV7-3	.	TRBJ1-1	TGTGCCAGCAGCTTAGTCGGGAGGGGCAGGGGGTCTGGGACTGAAGCTTTCTTT	CASSLVGRGRGSGTEAFF
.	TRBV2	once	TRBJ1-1	TGTGCCAGCAGTGAAGCAGGGCTCACTGAAGCTTTCTTT	CASSEAGLTEAFF
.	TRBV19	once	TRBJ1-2	TGTGCCAGTAGTATAGGGAACGGCTATGGCTACACCTTC	CASSIGNGYGYTF
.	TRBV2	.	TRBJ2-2	TGTGCCAGCACTCGCGGAGTGAACACCGGGGAGCTGTTTTTT	CASTRGVNTGELFF
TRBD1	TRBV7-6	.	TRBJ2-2	TGTGCCAGCTCGAGGGACAGGAACACCGGGGAGCTGTTTTTT	CASSRDRNTGELFF
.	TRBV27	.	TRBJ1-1	TGTGCCAGCAGTTTTTCAGGGGCTCGTACTGAAGCTTTCTTT	CASSFSGARTEAFF
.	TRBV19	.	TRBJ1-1	TGTGCCAGTAGTATAGGACCGATCCATGAAGCTTTCTTT	CASSIGPIHEAFF
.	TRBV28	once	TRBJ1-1	TGTGCCGTTTTGAACACTGAAGCTTTCTTT	CAVLNTEAFF
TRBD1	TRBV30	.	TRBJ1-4	TGTGCCTGGGGGCAGGGGGCGGCTGCGGAAAAACTGTTTTTT	CAWGQGAAAEKLFF
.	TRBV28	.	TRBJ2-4	TGTGCCAGCAGTCGCCACCGGGACGTAAAAAACATTCAGTACTTC	CASSRHRDVKNIQYF
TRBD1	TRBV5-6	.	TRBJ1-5	TGTGCCAGCAGCTATGATGGACAGGGTGAATCGCCCCAGCATTTT	CASSYDGQGESPQHF
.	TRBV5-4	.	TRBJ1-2	TGTGCCAGCAGCCCTGGCAGGAGGGACGGCTACACCTTC	CASSPGRRDGYTF
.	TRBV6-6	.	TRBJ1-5	TGTGCCAGCAGTATGGGGGAGGGTGGGAATCAGCCCCAGCATTTT	CASSMGEGGNQPQHF
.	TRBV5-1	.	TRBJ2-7	TGCGCCAGCAGCGCCCGGGCTAAGGGGAATCTCGAGCAGTACTTC	CASSARAKGNLEQYF
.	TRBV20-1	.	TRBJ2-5	TGCAGTGCTAGAGTAGAGACCCAGTACTTC	CSARVETQYF
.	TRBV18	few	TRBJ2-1	TGTGCCAGCTCACCATTCGACGGCGAGCAGTTCTTC	CASSPFDGEQFF
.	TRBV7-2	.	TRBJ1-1	TGTGCCAGCAGCTTCGGACGGATGAACACTGAAGCTTTCTTT	CASSFGRMNTEAFF
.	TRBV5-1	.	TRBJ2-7	TGCGCCAGCAGCTTTAGCGGCTCCTACGAGCAGTACTTC	CASSFSGSYEQYF
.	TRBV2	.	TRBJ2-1	TGTGCCAGCACCGTTGGCTTACTCAACAATGAGCAGTTCTTC	CASTVGLLNNEQFF
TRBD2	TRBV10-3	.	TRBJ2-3	TGTGCCATCACCCGAGCGGGAGGACGGAGCACAGATACGCAGTATTTT	CAITRAGGRSTDTQYF
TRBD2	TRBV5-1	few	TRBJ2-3	TGCGCCAGCAGCTCGGAGCCTAGCGGGGCCACAGATACGCAGTATTTT	CASSSEPSGATDTQYF
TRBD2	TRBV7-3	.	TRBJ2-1	TGTGCCAGCAGTGGGACTAGCGGGAGTGTGGAGCAGTTCTTC	CASSGTSGSVEQFF
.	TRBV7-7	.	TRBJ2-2	TGTGCTCAGGGGTCCGGGGAGCTGTTTTTT	CAQGSGELFF
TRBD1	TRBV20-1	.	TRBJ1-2	TGCAGTGCGGGACAGGGGTATGGCTACACCTTC	CSAGQGYGYTF
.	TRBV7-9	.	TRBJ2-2	TGTGCCAGCAGCTTAGATGTCGGGGAGCTGTTTTTT	CASSLDVGELFF
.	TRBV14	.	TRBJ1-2	TGTGCCAGCAGCCCCACCAGCCGGCAGGCGTTGGGTGGCTACACCTTC	CASSPTSRQALGGYTF
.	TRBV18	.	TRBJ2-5	TGTGCCAGCTCACCACCTTTCCAAGAGACCCAGTACTTC	CASSPPFQETQYF
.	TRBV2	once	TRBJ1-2	TGTGCCAGCCAGAGCCCCCTCGTGGGGTATGGCTACACCTTC	CASQSPLVGYGYTF
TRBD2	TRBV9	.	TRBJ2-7	TGTGCCAGCAGCGTAGAAGCGGGAGCCTACGAGCAGTACTTC	CASSVEAGAYEQYF
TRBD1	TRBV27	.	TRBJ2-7	TGTGCCAGCAGTTTGACCCGTCGGGACAGGGGGCGCGAGCAGTACTTC	CASSLTRRDRGREQYF
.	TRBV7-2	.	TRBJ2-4	TGTGCCAGCAGCTTAGGACCAGGAAACCAAAACATTCAGTACTTC	CASSLGPGNQNIQYF
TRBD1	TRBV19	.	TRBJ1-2	TGTGCCACCGAGGACAGGGCAGGCTATGGCTACACCTTC	CATEDRAGYGYTF
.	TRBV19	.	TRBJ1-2	TGTGCCAGTAGTCCCCGAGGAAGGGGCTATGGCTACACCTTC	CASSPRGRGYGYTF
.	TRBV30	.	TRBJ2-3	TGTGCCTGGAGGGGAGTGACGGATACGCAGTATTTT	CAWRGVTDTQYF
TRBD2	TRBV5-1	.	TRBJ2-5	TGCGCCAGCAGCTTCTCTAGCGGGGGACAAGAGACCCAGTACTTC	CASSFSSGGQETQYF
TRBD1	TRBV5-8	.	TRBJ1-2	TGTGCCAGCAGCTTGGCGGACAGGGAGTACGGCTACACCTTC	CASSLADREYGYTF
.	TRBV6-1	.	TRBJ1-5	TGTGCCAGCAGTGAGAGGGGAGGTCAGCCCCAGCATTTT	CASSERGGQPQHF
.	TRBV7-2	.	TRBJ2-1	TGTGCCAGCAGCGATCCCGGGACGCCTTACAATGAGCAGTTCTTC	CASSDPGTPYNEQFF
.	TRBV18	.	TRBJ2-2	TGTGCCAGCTCCCCCGTGACAGCGAACACCGGGGAGCTGTTTTTT	CASSPVTANTGELFF
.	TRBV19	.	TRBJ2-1	TGTGCCAGTAACCAAAGAGAGGGGCCCAGAGAGCAGTTCTTC	CASNQREGPREQFF
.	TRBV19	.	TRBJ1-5	TGTGCCAGTAGTATCCAGGCAGCCCACCCCCAGCATTTT	CASSIQAAHPQHF
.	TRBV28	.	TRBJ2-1	TGTGCCAGCAGTTTAGCCGGGAGTAGGAATGAGCAGTTCTTC	CASSLAGSRNEQFF
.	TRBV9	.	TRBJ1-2	TGTGCCAGCAGCGGAGGAAAACAGGGTACCTATGGCTACACCTTC	CASSGGKQGTYGYTF
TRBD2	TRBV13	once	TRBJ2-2	TGTGCCAGCAGCTTAGTCCAGCAAGGACTAGCAGGCACCGGGGAGCTGTTTTTT	CASSLVQQGLAGTGELFF
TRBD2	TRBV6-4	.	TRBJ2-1	TGTGCCAGCAGCGCGCGGGAGGGTTTTAGGAATGAGCAGTTCTTC	CASSAREGFRNEQFF
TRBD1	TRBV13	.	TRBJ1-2	TGTGCCAGCAGCTCAAGCAACAGGGGGCTCGGCTATGGCTACACCTTC	CASSSSNRGLGYGYTF
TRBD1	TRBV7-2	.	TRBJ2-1	TGTGCCAGCAGCCACCGGACAGGGCCTTCCTACAATGAGCAGTTCTTC	CASSHRTGPSYNEQFF